One and the same sample provided the 19 T cell receptor beta chains below, sequenced in a study of blood T cell repertoires in COVID-19. Sequencing used immunoSEQ multiplex PCR; TCRdb keeps in-frame clones, though not all of them. The sample has about 200,000 clones; roughly 80% are singletons. What was sequenced was peripheral blood. These receptor sequences come from a woman of 80 years or more with COVID-19, enrolled during active disease.

V usage is TRBV7-3 and J usage is TRBJ1-6; 7 nucleotides agree with TRBD1. This CDR3 spans 14 amino acids. V lost 5 bases and J lost 7; bases outside the gene matches: 5. Germline values: CDR1 SGHTA, CDR2 FQGTGA. The CDR3 region has the DNA TGTGCCAGCAGCGCGGGACAGCTGAATTCACCCCTCCACTTT. This translates into CASSAGQLNSPLHF.

The chain links TRBV10-3 to TRBJ2-6; 12 bases map to TRBD1. This CDR3 spans 17 amino acids. V lost 4 bases to trimming and J lost 4 bases; unmatched junction nucleotides: 5. Germline-derived CDR1 and CDR2 are ENHRY and SYGVKD. CDR3 residues: CAISGGTGGRGANVLTF. In DNA form, the CDR3 reads TGTGCCATCAGTGGAGGGACAGGGGGCCGCGGGGCCAACGTCCTGACTTTC.

The gene calls are TRBV6-5 and TRBJ1-3; 10 bases line up with TRBD1. With 2 bases clipped from V and 8 bases from J, the junction kept 3 bases outside the gene matches. The length of the CDR3 is 14 residues. In germline, CDR1 is MNHEY, CDR2 SVGAGI. CDR3 nucleotide sequence: TGTGCCAGCAGTTACGGGGACAGGGGAGACACCATATATTTT. This sequence encodes CASSYGDRGDTIYF.

This clone was found a few times. The chain couples TRBV3-1 (or the pseudogene TRBV3-2) to TRBJ2-2, with 13 nucleotides matching TRBD2. Germline CDR1 and CDR2: LGHDT and YNNKEL (reference sequence). The length of the CDR3 is 18 residues. V was clipped by 4 bases and J by 4 bases; unmatched bases: 9. CDR3 loop: CASSLGLAGRVGTGELFF. The CDR3 DNA reads as TGTGCCAGCAGCCTGGGACTAGCGGGGAGAGTCGGCACCGGGGAGCTGTTTTTT.

In its sample, this clone was seen a few times. V is TRBV3-1 (or the pseudogene TRBV3-2) and J is TRBJ1-4, with D perhaps TRBD1 (5 bases). The V gene's germline CDR1 is LGHDT and CDR2 YNNKEL (reference sequence). The CDR3 totals 15 residues. Between the trimmed V and J ends, which lost 0 bases and 8 bases, there was a span of 13 bases. This chain's CDR3 is CASSQDLTGLEKLFF. CDR3 nucleotide sequence: TGTGCCAGCAGCCAAGATCTTACAGGTTTGGAAAAACTGTTTTTT.

The chain has TRBV5-1 and TRBJ2-1, with 9 positions matching TRBD1. There are 14 residues in the CDR3. CDR1 and CDR2 (germline): SGHRS, YFSETQ. J was trimmed by 7 bases and V by 3 bases; bases with no gene match: 5. The CDR3 nucleotides read TGCGCCAGCAGCTCCGGGGACAGGGCTAATGAGCAGTTCTTC. Its protein product is CASSSGDRANEQFF.

The genes are TRBV18 and TRBJ2-6; D unresolved. This CDR3 has 13 amino acids. V lost 3 bases and J 4 bases, leaving 4 bases between the germline ends. Germline V gives CDR1 KGHSH, CDR2 LQKENI. The CDR3 loop reads CASSPQGANVLTF. Written as DNA, the CDR3 is TGTGCCAGCTCACCTCAAGGGGCCAACGTCCTGACTTTC.

The V and J genes are TRBV11-2 and TRBJ2-7; TRBD1 matches at 9 bases. The germline CDR1 and CDR2 sequences are SGHAT and FQNNGV. Unmatched junction bases numbered 1, after V lost 5 bases and J lost 2 bases. This CDR3 contains 13 residues. The CDR3 bases are TGTGCCAGCAGCCGGGACAGGGCCTACGAGCAGTACTTC. This translates into CASSRDRAYEQYF.

This chain joins TRBV5-1 and TRBJ2-7; 7 positions agree with TRBD2. Germline V gene sequence: CDR1 SGHRS, CDR2 YFSETQ. The V gene end was trimmed by 4 bases and the J gene end by 3 bases; junction bases not matched to a gene: 13. This CDR3 comprises 16 residues. The CDR3 region is CASSPTRGGVYYEQYF. The CDR3, as DNA: TGCGCCAGCAGCCCGACGCGGGGAGGGGTATACTACGAGCAGTACTTC.

The rearrangement links TRBV30 to TRBJ2-7; 8 bases are shared with TRBD2. Germline CDR1 reads GTSNPN; CDR2 reads SVGIG (reference sequence). The CDR3 has 15 amino acids. The junction had 7 bases not matched to a gene; V was cut back by 0 bases and J by 3 bases. Here the CDR3 reads CAWSVGLAGLYEQYF. CDR3 sequence (DNA): TGTGCCTGGAGTGTAGGGCTAGCGGGCCTCTACGAGCAGTACTTC.

This clone showed up just once. The rearrangement links TRBV27 to TRBJ1-1; D is unresolved. The CDR3 loop spans 13 amino acids. Germline-derived CDR1 and CDR2 are MNHEY and SMNVEV (reference sequence). Trimming removed 3 bases at V and 4 bases at J, with 9 bases between. The CDR3 DNA sequence: TGTGCCAGCAGTTTCTTCGGTGGCACTGAAGCTTTCTTT. Its translation: CASSFFGGTEAFF.

This rearrangement joins TRBV6-5 to TRBJ2-5, with D uncertain. CDR3 length: 13 residues. V shed 6 bases and J shed 5 bases, with 13 bases lying between them. Per germline, CDR1 MNHEY and CDR2 SVGAGI. CDR3 sequence: CASRNLLTETQYF. The CDR3 region has the DNA TGTGCCAGCAGGAACCTCCTAACGGAGACCCAGTACTTC.

This chain connects TRBV28 to TRBJ2-1; no definite D call. Germline V lookup: CDR1 MDHEN, CDR2 SYDVKM. The CDR3 length is 11 residues. The V and J ends lost 6 bases and 5 bases respectively, with 5 bases between them. The CDR3 nucleotides read TGTGCCAGCAGACAGAACAATGAGCAGTTCTTC. Translation: CASRQNNEQFF.

The rearrangement joins TRBV5-1 to TRBJ2-1, with a tentative D call TRBD2 (6 bases). Germline V lookup: CDR1 SGHRS, CDR2 YFSETQ. V gave up 4 bases and J gave up 4 bases, with 15 bases separating them. The CDR3 covers 15 residues. In DNA, the CDR3 is TGCGCCAGCAGCCGGAGGGCGGGTGCTTACAATGAGCAGTTCTTC. Its protein is CASSRRAGAYNEQFF.

This clone came up a few times. The V gene is TRBV4-3, the J gene TRBJ1-4, with D unclear. CDR3 length: 14 residues. Trimming cost V 0 bases and J 8 bases, with 10 bases left between them. Germline V gene data show CDR1 as LGHNA and CDR2 as YSLEER. CDR3 nucleotide sequence: TGCGCCAGCAGCCAAGATAGAGGGAAAGAAAAACTGTTTTTT. It codes for CASSQDRGKEKLFF.

V usage is TRBV2 and J usage is TRBJ2-1; 9 bases map to TRBD2. The germline V gene has CDR1 SNHLY and CDR2 FYNNEI. This CDR3 region has 15 residues. With V trimmed by 6 bases and J by 7 bases, 10 bases remained unmatched. CDR3 amino acids: CASRRAGGPKNEQFF. The CDR3 DNA follows: TGTGCCAGCAGGAGGGCGGGGGGGCCCAAAAATGAGCAGTTCTTC.

The chain employs TRBV19 and TRBJ1-5; no definite D call. Deletions cut 8 bases from V and 4 bases from J, with 24 bases between. In germline, CDR1 is LNHDA, CDR2 SQIVND (reference sequence). The CDR3 runs 17 residues. The CDR3 spells CASSSPGGRLPNQPQHF. In DNA, the CDR3 is TGTGCCAGTTCCTCCCCGGGAGGCAGACTACCAAATCAGCCCCAGCATTTT.

The gene calls are TRBV6-2 or TRBV6-3 and TRBJ1-5; D unclear. V lost 2 bases and J 2 bases, leaving 10 bases between the germline ends. This CDR3 is 15 amino acids long. Germline V CDR1 and CDR2: MNHEY, SVGEGT. CDR3 sequence: CASSYAGGGNQPQHF. The DNA for the CDR3 is TGTGCCAGCAGTTACGCGGGCGGGGGCAATCAGCCCCAGCATTTT.

This clone appeared a single time. This chain joins TRBV28 and TRBJ2-7; TRBD2 matches 8 bases. Looked up from germline, CDR1 is MDHEN and CDR2 is SYDVKM. The CDR3 covers 16 residues. The V segment lost 1 base and the J segment 3 bases; nucleotides outside the gene matches: 8. CDR3 amino acids: CASSLSGLGMSYEQYF. The CDR3 nucleotides are TGTGCCAGCAGTTTATCGGGACTAGGAATGAGCTACGAGCAGTACTTC.